The 6 T cell receptor beta chains in this list originate from one sample, sequenced in a study of blood T cells in healthy people across ages. A second about 6 to 11 cycle PCR used barcoded and J-beta primers. Using its own MiXCR run on the 5' RACE reads, TCRdb lists one record per CDR3 protein. The data contain 750,000 to 1,000,000 distinct CDR3 sequences, around 29% of them singletons. The data also belong to a second study, concerning T cells of mothers and their children.

Input material: blood. The receptor set was obtained from a woman aged 40-49 years in good health.

The chain combines TRBV20-1 with TRBJ1-1; TRBD1 is a possible D gene (5 bases). This CDR3 contains 13 residues. The V gene lost 0 bases and the J gene lost 4 bases, with 9 bases spanning the gap. Germline CDR1 reads DFQATT; CDR2 reads SNEGSKA (reference sequence). CDR3 nucleotides: TGCAGTGCTAGAGACCCAGGGTCCACTGAAGCTTTCTTT. Amino acid sequence: CSARDPGSTEAFF.

A few counts support this clonotype. This sequence joins TRBV4-3 and TRBJ1-2; D gene ambiguous. V was shortened by 1 base and J by 2 bases, with 11 bases between the two germline ends. The CDR3 is 15 residues long. CDR1 and CDR2 from the germline V gene are LGHNA and YSLEER. The CDR3 protein is CASSQVEAANYGYTF. DNA for the CDR3: TGCGCCAGCAGCCAAGTCGAGGCAGCGAACTATGGCTACACCTTC.

The V and J genes are TRBV6-2 or TRBV6-3 and TRBJ1-2; tentative D call: TRBD1 (5 bases). CDR1 is MNHEY, CDR2 SVGEGT, per germline. There are 13 residues in the CDR3. V was trimmed by 6 bases and J by 10 bases, leaving 18 bases between them. The CDR3 nucleotides read TGTGCCAGCAGCCTCCAGCCAGGGAACGACTACACCTTC. Translating gives CASSLQPGNDYTF.

In this sample, this clonotype turned up a few times. The chain combines TRBV7-2 with TRBJ1-2, with TRBD1 as a possible D gene (6 bases). Germline V gene lookup returns CDR1 SGHTA and CDR2 FQGNSA. The V end was cut by 0 bases, the J end by 7 bases, with 18 bases between. The CDR3 runs to 16 residues. CDR3 in amino acids: CASSLAGRLGAGGYTF. Written as DNA, the CDR3 is TGTGCCAGCAGCTTAGCCGGGAGGCTGGGGGCAGGTGGCTACACCTTC.

This clonotype showed up just a few times. V gene TRBV7-2 combines with J gene TRBJ2-1; D not certain. Deletions cut 1 base from V and 5 bases from J, with 9 bases between. The CDR3 has 14 residues. Germline V gene data show CDR1 as SGHTA and CDR2 as FQGNSA. The CDR3, as DNA: TGTGCCAGCAGCTTAGATCCCGTAAACAATGAGCAGTTCTTC. Its translation is CASSLDPVNNEQFF.

The rearrangement links TRBV5-1 to TRBJ2-5; 7 bases map to TRBD2. The CDR3 runs 17 residues. CDR1 SGHRS and CDR2 YFSETQ come from the germline V gene. V was pared by 4 bases and J by 2 bases, with 14 bases of the junction left unmatched. The CDR3 is CASSLVEGLRRQETQYF. DNA for the CDR3: TGCGCCAGCAGCCTGGTCGAGGGACTAAGGAGACAAGAGACCCAGTACTTC.